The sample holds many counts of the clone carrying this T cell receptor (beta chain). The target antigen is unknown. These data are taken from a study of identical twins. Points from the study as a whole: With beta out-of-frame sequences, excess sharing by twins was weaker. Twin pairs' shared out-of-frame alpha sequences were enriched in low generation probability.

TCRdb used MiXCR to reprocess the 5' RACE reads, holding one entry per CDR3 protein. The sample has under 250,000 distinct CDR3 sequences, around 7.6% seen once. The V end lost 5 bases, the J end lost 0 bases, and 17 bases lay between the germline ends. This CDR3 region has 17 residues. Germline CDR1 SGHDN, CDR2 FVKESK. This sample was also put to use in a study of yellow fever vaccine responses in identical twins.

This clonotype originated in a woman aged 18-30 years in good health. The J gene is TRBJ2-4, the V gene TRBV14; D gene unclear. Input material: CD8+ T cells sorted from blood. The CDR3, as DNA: TGTGCCAGCAGCGAAAGGGCAGGACCACTAGCCAAAAACATTCAGTACTTC. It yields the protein CASSERAGPLAKNIQYF.